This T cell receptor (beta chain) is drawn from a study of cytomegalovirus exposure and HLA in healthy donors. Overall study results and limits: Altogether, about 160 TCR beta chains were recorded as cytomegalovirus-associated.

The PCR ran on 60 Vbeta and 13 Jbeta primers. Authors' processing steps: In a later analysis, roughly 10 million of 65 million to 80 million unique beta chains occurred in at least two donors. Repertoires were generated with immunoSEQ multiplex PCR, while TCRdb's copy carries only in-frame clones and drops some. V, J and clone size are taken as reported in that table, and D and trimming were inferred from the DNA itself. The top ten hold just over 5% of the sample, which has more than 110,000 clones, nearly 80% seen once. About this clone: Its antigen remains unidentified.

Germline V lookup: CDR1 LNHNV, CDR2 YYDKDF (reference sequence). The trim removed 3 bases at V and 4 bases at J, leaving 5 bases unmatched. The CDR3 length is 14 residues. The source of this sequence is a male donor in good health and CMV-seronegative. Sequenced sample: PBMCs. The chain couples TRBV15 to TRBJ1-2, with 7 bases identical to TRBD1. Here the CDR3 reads CATSSGDRVYGYTF. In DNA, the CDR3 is TGTGCCACCAGCAGCGGCGACAGGGTCTATGGCTACACCTTC. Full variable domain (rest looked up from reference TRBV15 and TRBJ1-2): DAMVIQNPRYQVTQFGKPVTLSCSQTLNHNVMYWYQQKSSQAPKLLFHYYDKDFNNEADTPDNFQSRRPNTSFCFLDIRSPGLGDTAMYLCATSSGDRVYGYTFGSGTRLTVV.